Listed here is a single T cell receptor (beta chain). As handled by the study authors: Quantification of nucleated cells was approximated via reference gene primer amplification. The table came from immunoSEQ multiplex PCR; TCRdb's copy has only in-frame clones and leaves some out. Clonal size and the V and J genes are those of that table, whereas D and trimming came from the DNA. The sample has 45,000 or so clones; roughly nine tenths are singletons. The data stem from a study of blood T cell repertoires in COVID-19. Study details: Both acute and convalescent COVID-19 samples were obtained from the United States, Italy and Spain. T cells, B-cell-depleted T cells, or PBMCs provided the cDNA or gDNA that served as material.

CDR3 length: 14 residues. Trimming left V 1 base short and J 5 bases short, with 10 bases between. CDR1 and CDR2 (germline): SGHNT, YYREEE (reference sequence). What was sequenced was peripheral blood. The V gene is TRBV5-4, the J gene TRBJ2-1; D may be TRBD2 (5 bases). This receptor was obtained from a woman older than 75 in a cohort sampled during active or convalescent COVID-19. This chain's CDR3 is CASSLSGSDNEQFF. As DNA, the CDR3 is TGTGCCAGCAGCTTGAGTGGGAGTGACAATGAGCAGTTCTTC.